Below, one T cell receptor (beta chain) is given with its context. This CDR3 is built from 14 residues. Germline loops: CDR1 SGHRS, CDR2 YFSETQ. This sample stems from a study of monozygotic twins with inflammatory bowel disease. After re-calling the 5' RACE reads, TCRdb lists one entry per CDR3 protein, DNA absent. The listing contains some 150,000 distinct CDR3 sequences. The chain uses TRBV5-1 and TRBJ2-7; TCRdb lists TRBD1, though no DNA is available to test this call. Sequenced: blood. This receptor was identified in a human donor with ulcerative colitis or Crohn's disease, or a healthy co-twin of an affected twin (not recorded which). This CDR3 reads CASSKGTHPYEQYF.